This T cell receptor beta chain was identified during a study of shared clonotypes between healthy human individuals. V shed 3 bases, J shed 0 bases, and the junction held 2 bases outside the gene matches. The CDR3 has 15 residues. Per germline, CDR1 MGHDK and CDR2 SYGVNS. Assay used: immunoSEQ multiplex PCR; TCRdb lists only in-frame clones, some missing. The data hold about 460,000 clones, with 77% observed a single time. Sequencing used PBMCs. This TCR derives from a woman aged 40-49 years in good health. Some clones in this sample may be carry-over from other donors' samples. This chain connects TRBV25-1 to TRBJ1-3, with 7 bases fitting TRBD1. The CDR3 DNA sequence: TGTGCCAGCAGTGACGACAGGGCCTCTGGAAACACCATATATTTT. Translated, it gives CASSDDRASGNTIYF. Complete variable domain (other parts from reference TRBV25-1 and TRBJ1-3): EADIYQTPRYLVIGTGKKITLECSQTMGHDKMYWYQQDPGMELHLIHYSYGVNSTEKGDLSSESTVSRIRTEHFPLTLESARPSHTSQYLCASSDDRASGNTIYFGEGSWLTVV.